Here is one TCR beta chain with its context. These data are taken from a study of blood T cell repertoires in COVID-19. At the level of the study: The cDNA or gDNA used as material had been derived from T cells, B-cell-depleted T cells, or PBMCs.

Germline values: CDR1 SGHRS, CDR2 YFSETQ. Trimming pared 0 bases from V and 3 bases from J, leaving 6 bases between. CDR3 length: 13 amino acids. Data came from immunoSEQ multiplex PCR; TCRdb stores just in-frame clones and leaves some out. This sample has about 150,000 clones, with about 88% found just once. This receptor was taken from a human donor with COVID-19, enrolled during active disease. The donor label of this sample is uncertain. The sample comprised peripheral blood. The gene calls are TRBV5-1 and TRBJ1-1; the D gene is possibly TRBD1 (6 bases). The CDR3 sequence is CASSLAGDTEAFF. The CDR3, as DNA: TGCGCCAGCAGCTTGGCAGGGGACACTGAAGCTTTCTTT.